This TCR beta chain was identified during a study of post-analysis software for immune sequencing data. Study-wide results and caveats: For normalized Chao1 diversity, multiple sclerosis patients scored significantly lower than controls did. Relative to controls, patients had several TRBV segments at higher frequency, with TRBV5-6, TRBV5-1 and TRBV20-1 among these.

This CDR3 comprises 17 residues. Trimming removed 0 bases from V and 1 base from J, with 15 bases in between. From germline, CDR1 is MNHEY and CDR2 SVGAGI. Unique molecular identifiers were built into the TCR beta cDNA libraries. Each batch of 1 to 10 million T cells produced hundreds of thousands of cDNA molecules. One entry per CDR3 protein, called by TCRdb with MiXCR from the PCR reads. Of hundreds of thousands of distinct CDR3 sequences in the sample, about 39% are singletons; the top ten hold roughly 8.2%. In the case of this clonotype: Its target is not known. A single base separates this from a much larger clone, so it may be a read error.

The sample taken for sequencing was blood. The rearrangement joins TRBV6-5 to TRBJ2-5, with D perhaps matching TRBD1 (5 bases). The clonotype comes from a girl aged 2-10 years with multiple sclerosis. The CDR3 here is CASSYSYARASQETQYF. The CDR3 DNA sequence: TGTGCCAGCAGTTACTCTTATGCCAGGGCTAGCCAAGAGACCCAGTACTTC.